A selection of T cell receptor beta chains follows, all from one sample in a study of shared T cell receptors in the human thymus. Assay: immunoSEQ multiplex PCR; the TCRdb copy retains only in-frame clones and omits some. The sample records approximately 760,000 clones, approximately 85% being singletons. These data were also filed under a second study, of human thymus T cells.

Sequenced sample: thymocytes. The receptor source for this set is a girl younger than two with a congenital heart defect. The CDR3 runs from the conserved cysteine through the conserved F or W. D genes are given only for firm matches. Expanded clones are given a class, and other clones once, few, many or no size at all.

V gene	D gene	clone size	J gene	CDR3 protein	CDR3 DNA
TRBV28	NA	NA	TRBJ2-4	CASSLESAGRPTHIQYF	TGTGCCAGCAGTTTAGAGTCTGCGGGACGTCCAACGCACATTCAGTACTTC
TRBV5-6	NA	few	TRBJ1-1	CASSQLEGFAEAFF	TGTGCCAGCAGCCAGCTTGAGGGTTTCGCTGAAGCTTTCTTT
TRBV14	NA	NA	TRBJ2-7	CASSQIHNPYEQYF	TGTGCCAGCAGCCAAATACATAATCCCTACGAGCAGTACTTC
TRBV2	TRBD2	NA	TRBJ2-1	CATYPLAGAYNEQFF	TGTGCCACCTACCCCCTAGCGGGGGCGTACAATGAGCAGTTCTTC
TRBV5-4	NA	NA	TRBJ1-1	CASSPGRRSGLGNTEAFF	TGTGCCAGCAGCCCGGGGAGGAGGTCCGGCTTGGGGAACACTGAAGCTTTCTTT
TRBV19	TRBD1	few	TRBJ2-7	CASSKGTGRSYEQYF	TGTGCCAGTAGTAAAGGGACAGGTCGCTCCTACGAGCAGTACTTC
TRBV5-4	TRBD2	NA	TRBJ2-5	CASTKKQAGGGQETQYF	TGTGCCAGCACGAAGAAACAAGCGGGGGGGGGCCAAGAGACCCAGTACTTC
TRBV18	TRBD2	NA	TRBJ2-7	CASSGTSGYEQYF	TGTGCCAGCTCAGGGACTAGCGGCTACGAGCAGTACTTC
TRBV5-5	NA	once	TRBJ1-2	CASSLIRAGDTF	TGTGCCAGCAGCTTGATTCGGGCAGGGGACACCTTC
TRBV5-6	TRBD1	NA	TRBJ1-6	CASSLGPGQGLDSPLHF	TGTGCCAGCAGCTTGGGACCGGGACAGGGGTTGGATTCACCCCTCCACTTT
TRBV7-2	TRBD2	NA	TRBJ2-2	CASSLVRGGRTGELFF	TGTGCCAGCAGCTTAGTTCGGGGGGGCAGGACCGGGGAGCTGTTTTTT
TRBV6-1	NA	NA	TRBJ2-5	CASSPRGSPRQYF	TGTGCCAGCAGTCCCAGGGGCTCCCCACGGCAGTACTTC
TRBV6-5	NA	NA	TRBJ1-1	CASSCPPGEAFF	TGTGCCAGCAGTTGCCCCCCCGGTGAAGCTTTCTTT
TRBV4-1	NA	NA	TRBJ1-4	CASSQDSAGLLNEKLFF	TGCGCCAGCAGCCAAGATTCTGCCGGACTGCTCAATGAAAAACTGTTTTTT
TRBV6-5	TRBD1	NA	TRBJ1-6	CASRPGTVGPPLHF	TGTGCCAGCAGACCCGGGACAGTTGGACCACCCCTCCACTTT
TRBV7-4	TRBD1	NA	TRBJ1-2	CASSLQGQGGFYGYTF	TGTGCCAGCAGCTTACAGGGACAGGGGGGCTTCTATGGCTACACCTTC
TRBV18	TRBD2	NA	TRBJ2-1	CASSQLPDSSGGSNEQFF	TGTGCCAGCTCACAACTCCCCGACTCTAGCGGGGGGTCGAATGAGCAGTTCTTC
TRBV7-9	NA	NA	TRBJ1-2	CASWGLTGTYGYTF	TGTGCCAGCTGGGGACTAACAGGGACTTATGGCTACACCTTC
TRBV5-8	NA	NA	TRBJ1-1	CASSLAIIEAFF	TGTGCCAGCAGCTTGGCTATTATCGAAGCTTTCTTT
TRBV6-1	TRBD2	NA	TRBJ2-2	CASGGPANTGELFF	TGTGCCTCGGGAGGGCCAGCGAACACCGGGGAGCTGTTTTTT
TRBV28	TRBD1	NA	TRBJ1-5	CASGTRDRGPIGCNQPQHF	TGTGCCAGCGGAACCCGGGACAGGGGGCCCATAGGGTGCAATCAGCCCCAGCATTTT
TRBV10-3	NA	NA	TRBJ1-1	CAISDLYRRILNTEAFF	TGTGCCATCAGTGATTTATATCGCAGGATACTGAACACTGAAGCTTTCTTT
TRBV7-9	TRBD1	NA	TRBJ1-2	CATPLGTGDGYTF	TGTGCCACTCCGCTTGGGACAGGGGATGGCTACACCTTC
TRBV29-1	NA	NA	TRBJ1-2	CSVPIAPTGNYGYTF	TGCAGCGTCCCCATCGCCCCCACAGGGAACTATGGCTACACCTTC
TRBV4-1	NA	once	TRBJ1-3	CASSQIIAAGNTIYF	TGCGCCAGCAGCCAAATTATAGCGGCTGGAAACACCATATATTTT
TRBV5-4	TRBD1	NA	TRBJ1-2	CASSTEEPRTGSREGNGYTF	TGTGCCAGTTCAACCGAAGAACCGAGGACAGGGAGCAGGGAGGGGAATGGCTACACCTTC
TRBV5-1	NA	NA	TRBJ2-3	CASSLEEYTDTQYF	TGCGCCAGCAGCTTGGAGGAGTACACAGATACGCAGTATTTT
TRBV5-1	TRBD1	NA	TRBJ1-6	CASSFTGTGDNSPLHF	TGCGCCAGCAGCTTCACCGGGACAGGGGACAATTCACCCCTCCACTTT
TRBV7-2	NA	NA	TRBJ1-2	CASSLGLRGLYGYTF	TGTGCCAGCAGCTTAGGTCTGAGAGGGCTCTATGGCTACACCTTC
TRBV2	TRBD1	once	TRBJ2-7	CASSSHDPQGAGYGPF	TGTGCCAGCAGTTCCCACGACCCGCAGGGGGCCGGATACGGTCCCTTC
TRBV6-5	TRBD1	NA	TRBJ2-2	CASIYEGAGTGELFF	TGTGCCAGCATCTACGAGGGGGCGGGCACCGGGGAGCTGTTTTTT
TRBV29-1	TRBD1	NA	TRBJ2-2	CSVQGAGELFF	TGCAGCGTACAGGGGGCCGGGGAGCTGTTTTTT
TRBV7-9	TRBD1	NA	TRBJ1-1	CASSPGTGDTEAFF	TGTGCCAGCAGCCCGGGGACAGGGGACACTGAAGCTTTCTTT
TRBV19	NA	NA	TRBJ1-2	CASSISQAGYGYTF	TGTGCCAGTAGTATTTCCCAGGCAGGCTATGGCTACACCTTC
TRBV4-1	NA	NA	TRBJ1-2	CASSQDHWGVSDGYTF	TGCGCCAGCAGCCAGGACCATTGGGGGGTGTCAGATGGCTACACCTTC
TRBV2	TRBD1	NA	TRBJ1-6	CASGHRGDRMIAEDSPLHF	TGTGCCAGCGGGCATCGAGGGGACAGGATGATAGCAGAGGATTCACCCCTCCACTTT
TRBV7-9	TRBD1	NA	TRBJ1-2	CASSSFKQGDSAGYTF	TGTGCCAGCAGCTCTTTTAAACAGGGGGACAGTGCTGGCTACACCTTC
TRBV11-1	NA	NA	TRBJ1-1	CASSLTRQTYTEAFF	TGTGCCAGCAGCTTGACCCGACAGACCTACACTGAAGCTTTCTTT
TRBV6-1	NA	NA	TRBJ1-1	CASSEWGTKRERKAEAFF	TGTGCCAGCAGTGAATGGGGGACAAAGAGAGAGAGAAAGGCTGAAGCTTTCTTT
TRBV5-6	TRBD1	once	TRBJ1-5	CASSLTGGHGQPQHF	TGTGCCAGCAGCCTGACAGGGGGCCATGGTCAGCCCCAGCATTTT
TRBV5-4	NA	NA	TRBJ1-1	CASSFGNLTGPTEAFF	TGTGCCAGCAGCTTCGGAAACCTAACAGGCCCCACTGAAGCTTTCTTT
TRBV6-5	TRBD1	NA	TRBJ1-2	CASSYLDRGRNGYTF	TGTGCCAGCAGTTACCTGGACAGGGGAAGAAATGGCTACACCTTC
TRBV5-1	TRBD1	NA	TRBJ1-1	CASSLAGTGGPLQKTEAFF	TGCGCCAGCAGCTTGGCGGGGACAGGGGGCCCCTTACAGAAGACTGAAGCTTTCTTT
TRBV10-3	NA	once	TRBJ1-3	CAIRALGSSGNTIYF	TGTGCCATCAGAGCGCTCGGCAGCTCTGGAAACACCATATATTTT
TRBV5-5	NA	NA	TRBJ2-7	CASRWGLGYEQYF	TGTGCCAGCAGGTGGGGCCTGGGATACGAGCAGTACTTC
TRBV5-1	NA	NA	TRBJ2-5	CASSLRFFGRIQETQYF	TGCGCCAGCAGCTTGCGATTTTTTGGGAGGATCCAAGAGACCCAGTACTTC
TRBV19	TRBD1	NA	TRBJ1-4	CASSAGQGASGNEKLFF	TGTGCCAGTAGTGCCGGACAGGGGGCCTCGGGTAATGAAAAACTGTTTTTT
TRBV5-6	NA	NA	TRBJ1-2	CASSLDWRGPTNYGYTF	TGTGCCAGCAGCTTGGACTGGAGAGGGCCCACTAACTATGGCTACACCTTC
TRBV5-6	TRBD1	NA	TRBJ2-5	CASSILTGLEEETQYF	TGTGCCAGCAGCATACTGACAGGGTTAGAAGAAGAGACCCAGTACTTC
TRBV6-5	NA	NA	TRBJ1-6	CASTLRGINSPLHF	TGTGCCAGCACTCTGCGGGGGATTAATTCACCCCTCCACTTT
TRBV13	NA	NA	TRBJ1-4	CASTHHEAGEKLFF	TGTGCCAGCACCCACCACGAGGCTGGAGAAAAACTGTTTTTT
TRBV28	NA	NA	TRBJ1-2	CASSFRVCNYGYTF	TGTGCCAGCAGTTTCCGGGTGTGCAACTATGGCTACACCTTC
TRBV29-1	TRBD1	NA	TRBJ1-1	CSVEVTGGLNTEAFF	TGCAGCGTTGAAGTCACAGGGGGCCTTAACACTGAAGCTTTCTTT
TRBV19	NA	NA	TRBJ1-1	CASSLPGQAEAFF	TGTGCCAGTAGCCTACCGGGACAAGCTGAAGCTTTCTTT
TRBV9	TRBD2	NA	TRBJ2-1	CASSPSTNSGASYNEQFF	TGTGCCAGCAGCCCCTCGACCAATAGCGGGGCTTCCTACAATGAGCAGTTCTTC
TRBV7-8	TRBD2	NA	TRBJ2-1	CASSLDRSGSRLAGSGEQFF	TGTGCCAGCAGCTTGGATCGTAGCGGTTCTAGACTAGCGGGTTCTGGTGAGCAGTTCTTC
TRBV9	NA	NA	TRBJ2-5	CASSVAEGRQETQYF	TGTGCCAGCAGCGTGGCGGAGGGGCGCCAAGAGACCCAGTACTTC
TRBV10-2	NA	NA	TRBJ1-2	CASSATGYYGYTF	TGCGCCAGCAGTGCTACAGGGTACTATGGCTACACCTTC
TRBV4-1	NA	NA	TRBJ1-1	CASSQDRVGPPGSTEAFF	TGCGCCAGCAGCCAAGATCGAGTTGGACCGCCGGGGAGCACTGAAGCTTTCTTT
TRBV6-1	NA	NA	TRBJ2-5	CASSEVGDRIQETQYF	TGTGCCAGCAGTGAAGTGGGCGACAGAATCCAAGAGACCCAGTACTTC